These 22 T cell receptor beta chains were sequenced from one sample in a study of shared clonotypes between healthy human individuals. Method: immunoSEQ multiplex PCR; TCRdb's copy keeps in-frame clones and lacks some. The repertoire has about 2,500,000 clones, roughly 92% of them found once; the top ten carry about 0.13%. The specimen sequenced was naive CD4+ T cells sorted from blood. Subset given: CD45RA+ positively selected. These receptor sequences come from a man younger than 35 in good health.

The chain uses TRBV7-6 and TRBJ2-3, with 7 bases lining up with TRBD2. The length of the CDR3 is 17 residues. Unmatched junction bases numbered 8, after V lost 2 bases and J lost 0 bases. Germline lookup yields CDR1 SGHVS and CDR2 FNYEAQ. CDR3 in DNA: TGTGCCAGCAGCTTACCCCCCCCCGGGGGGAGCACAGATACGCAGTATTTT. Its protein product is CASSLPPPGGSTDTQYF.

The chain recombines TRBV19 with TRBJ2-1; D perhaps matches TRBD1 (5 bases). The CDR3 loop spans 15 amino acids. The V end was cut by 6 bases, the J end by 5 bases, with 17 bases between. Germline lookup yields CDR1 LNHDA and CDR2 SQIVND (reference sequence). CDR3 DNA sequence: TGTGCCAGTAGAGGGTCAGGGTCGAAGAACAATGAGCAGTTCTTC. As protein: CASRGSGSKNNEQFF.

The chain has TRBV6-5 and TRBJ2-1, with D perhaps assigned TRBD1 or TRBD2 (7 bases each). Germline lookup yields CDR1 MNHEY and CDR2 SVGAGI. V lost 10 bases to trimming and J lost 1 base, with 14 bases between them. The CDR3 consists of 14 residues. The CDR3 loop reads CATRGGQSYNEQFF. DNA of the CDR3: TGTGCCACCAGGGGGGGCCAATCCTACAATGAGCAGTTCTTC.

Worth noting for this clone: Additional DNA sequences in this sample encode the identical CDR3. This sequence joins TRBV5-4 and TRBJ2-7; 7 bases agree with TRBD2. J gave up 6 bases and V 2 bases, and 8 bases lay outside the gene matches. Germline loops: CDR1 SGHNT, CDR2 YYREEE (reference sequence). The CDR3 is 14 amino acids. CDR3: CASSLGPGGGEQYF. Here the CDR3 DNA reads TGTGCCAGCAGCTTAGGCCCGGGCGGGGGCGAGCAGTACTTC.

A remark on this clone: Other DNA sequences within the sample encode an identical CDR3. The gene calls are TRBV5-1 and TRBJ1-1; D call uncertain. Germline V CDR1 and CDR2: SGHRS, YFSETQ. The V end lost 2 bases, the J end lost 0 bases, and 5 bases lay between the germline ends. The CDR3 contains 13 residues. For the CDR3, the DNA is TGCGCCAGCAGCTTTAGCCTGAACACTGAAGCTTTCTTT. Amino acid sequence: CASSFSLNTEAFF.

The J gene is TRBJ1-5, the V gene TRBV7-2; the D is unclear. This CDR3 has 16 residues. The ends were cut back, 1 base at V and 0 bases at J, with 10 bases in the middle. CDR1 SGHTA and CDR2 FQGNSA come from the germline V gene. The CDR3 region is CASSLGIGVSNQPQHF. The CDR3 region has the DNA TGTGCCAGCAGCTTAGGAATCGGGGTTAGCAATCAGCCCCAGCATTTT.

In DNA, the CDR3 is TGCGCCAGCAGCCAAGTGCCGGGGGCGAACACTGAAGCTTTCTTT. Translated, it gives CASSQVPGANTEAFF. The V gene is TRBV4-3, the J gene TRBJ1-1, with a tentative D call TRBD1 (6 bases). Germline V lookup: CDR1 LGHNA, CDR2 YSLEER. The CDR3 length is 15 residues. Trimming took off 1 base at V and 1 base at J, with 10 bases between the two ends.

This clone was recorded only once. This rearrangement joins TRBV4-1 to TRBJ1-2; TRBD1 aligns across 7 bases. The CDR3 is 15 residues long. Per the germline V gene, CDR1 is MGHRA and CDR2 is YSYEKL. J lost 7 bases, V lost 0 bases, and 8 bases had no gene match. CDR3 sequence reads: CASSQDRTTGSGYTF. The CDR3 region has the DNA TGCGCCAGCAGCCAAGATAGAACGACAGGGTCTGGCTACACCTTC.

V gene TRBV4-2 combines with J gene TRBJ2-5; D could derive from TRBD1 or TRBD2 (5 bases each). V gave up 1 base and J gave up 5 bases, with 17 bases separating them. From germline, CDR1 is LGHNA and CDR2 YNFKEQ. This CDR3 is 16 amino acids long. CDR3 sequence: CASSQGGVGTQETQYF. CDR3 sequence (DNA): TGTGCCAGCAGCCAAGGTGGGGTCGGGACCCAGGAGACCCAGTACTTC.

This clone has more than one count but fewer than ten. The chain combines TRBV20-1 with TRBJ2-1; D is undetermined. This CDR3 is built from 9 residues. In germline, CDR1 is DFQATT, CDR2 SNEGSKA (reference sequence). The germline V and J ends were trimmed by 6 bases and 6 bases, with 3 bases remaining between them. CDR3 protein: CSATNEQFF. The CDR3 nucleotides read TGCAGTGCGACCAATGAGCAGTTCTTC.

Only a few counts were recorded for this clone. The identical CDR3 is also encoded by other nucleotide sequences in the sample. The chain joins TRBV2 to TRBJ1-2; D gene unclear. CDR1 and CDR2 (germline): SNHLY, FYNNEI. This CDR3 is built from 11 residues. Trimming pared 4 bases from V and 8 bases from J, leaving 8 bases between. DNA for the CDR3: TGTGCCAGCAGTGCTCTTGGAGGCTACACCTTC. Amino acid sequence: CASSALGGYTF.

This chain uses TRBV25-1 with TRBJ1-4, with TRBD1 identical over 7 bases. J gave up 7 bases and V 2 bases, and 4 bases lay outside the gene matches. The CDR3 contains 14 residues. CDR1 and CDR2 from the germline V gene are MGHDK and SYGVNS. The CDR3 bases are TGTGCCAGCAGTGAAGACAGGGACGCTGAAAAACTGTTTTTT. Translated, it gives CASSEDRDAEKLFF.

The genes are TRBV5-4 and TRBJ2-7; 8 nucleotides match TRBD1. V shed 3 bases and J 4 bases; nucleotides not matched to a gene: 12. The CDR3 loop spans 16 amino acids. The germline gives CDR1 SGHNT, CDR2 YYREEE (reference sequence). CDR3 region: CASSSPTGGFMYEQYF. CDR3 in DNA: TGTGCCAGCAGCTCGCCTACAGGGGGGTTTATGTACGAGCAGTACTTC.

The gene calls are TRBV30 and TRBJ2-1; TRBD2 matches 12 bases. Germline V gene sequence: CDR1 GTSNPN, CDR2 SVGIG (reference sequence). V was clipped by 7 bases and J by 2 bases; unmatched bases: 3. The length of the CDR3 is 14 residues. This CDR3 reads CAYSSGRAYNEQFF. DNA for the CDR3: TGTGCCTACTCTAGCGGGAGGGCCTACAATGAGCAGTTCTTC.

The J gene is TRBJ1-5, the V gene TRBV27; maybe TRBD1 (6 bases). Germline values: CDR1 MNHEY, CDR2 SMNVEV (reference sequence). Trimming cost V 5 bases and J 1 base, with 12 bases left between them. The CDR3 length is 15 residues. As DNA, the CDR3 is TGTGCCAGCAGTCCCGACAGGATAAGCAATCAGCCCCAGCATTTT. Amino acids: CASSPDRISNQPQHF.

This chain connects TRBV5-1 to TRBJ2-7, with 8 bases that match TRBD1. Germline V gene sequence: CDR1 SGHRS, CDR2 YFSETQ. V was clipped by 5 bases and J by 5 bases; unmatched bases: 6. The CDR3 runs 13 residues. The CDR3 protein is CASRTGGRNEQYF. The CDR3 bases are TGCGCCAGCAGAACAGGGGGTAGGAACGAGCAGTACTTC. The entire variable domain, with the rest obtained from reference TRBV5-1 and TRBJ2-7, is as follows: KAGVTQTPRYLIKTRGQQVTLSCSPISGHRSVSWYQQTPGQGLQFLFEYFSETQRNKGNFPGRFSGRQFSNSRSEMNVSTLELGDSALYLCASRTGGRNEQYFGPGTRLTVT.

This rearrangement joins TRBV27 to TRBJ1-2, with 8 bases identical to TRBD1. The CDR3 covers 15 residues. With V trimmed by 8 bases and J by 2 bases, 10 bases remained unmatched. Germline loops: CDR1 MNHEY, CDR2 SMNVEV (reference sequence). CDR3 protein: CASGRGQAGNYGYTF. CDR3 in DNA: TGTGCCAGCGGGCGGGGACAGGCAGGCAACTATGGCTACACCTTC.

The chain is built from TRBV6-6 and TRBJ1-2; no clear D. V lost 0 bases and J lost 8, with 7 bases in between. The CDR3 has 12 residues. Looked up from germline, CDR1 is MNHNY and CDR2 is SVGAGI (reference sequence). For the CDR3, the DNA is TGTGCCAGCAGTTACTCTCTGATGGGCTACACCTTC. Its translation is CASSYSLMGYTF.

The DNA of the CDR3 is TGTGCCAGCAGCTTAGCAGCGGGGTCCCCCCTCGAGCAGTACTTC. This encodes CASSLAAGSPLEQYF. The V gene is TRBV7-2, the J gene TRBJ2-7, with 7 positions matching TRBD2. The CDR3 spans 15 residues. Germline CDR1 SGHTA, CDR2 FQGNSA. V lost 0 bases and J lost 6; bases outside the gene matches: 8.

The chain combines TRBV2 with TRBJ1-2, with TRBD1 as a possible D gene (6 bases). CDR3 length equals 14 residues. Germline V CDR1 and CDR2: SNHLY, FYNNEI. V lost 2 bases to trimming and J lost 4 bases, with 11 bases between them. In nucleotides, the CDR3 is TGTGCCAGCAGTGAAAGACAGGTTTCCTATGGCTACACCTTC. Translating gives CASSERQVSYGYTF.

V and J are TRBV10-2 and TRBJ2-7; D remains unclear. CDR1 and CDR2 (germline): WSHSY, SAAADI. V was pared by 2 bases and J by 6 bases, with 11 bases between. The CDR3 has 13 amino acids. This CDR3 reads CASSERPFSEQYF. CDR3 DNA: TGCGCCAGCAGTGAGCGTCCCTTTAGCGAGCAGTACTTC.

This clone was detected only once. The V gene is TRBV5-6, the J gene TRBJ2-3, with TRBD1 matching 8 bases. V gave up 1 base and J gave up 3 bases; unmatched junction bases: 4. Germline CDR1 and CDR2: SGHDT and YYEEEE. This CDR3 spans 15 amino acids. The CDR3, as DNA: TGTGCCAGCAGCTTGAGCAGGGGGCGAACAGATACGCAGTATTTT. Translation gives CASSLSRGRTDTQYF.